This T cell receptor beta chain was captured by sequencing in a study of T-cell reconstitution after alpha-beta-depleted transplantation in children. This clonotype was counted between two and nine times. Its specificity is unknown. As it was prepared, the TCRbeta library received unique molecular identifiers. One entry per CDR3 protein results from TCRdb running MiXCR on the PCR reads. The sample carries 350,000 to 500,000 distinct CDR3 sequences, about 45% recorded once. General study results and limits: Several hundred expanded graft clones reportedly gave rise to the alpha-beta T cells present about two months after transplant. There were some patients whose high TCRbeta diversity at day 60 came from surviving recipient T cells and thymic progenitors.

The CDR3 is 15 amino acids. The germline CDR1 and CDR2 sequences are SQVTM and ANQGSEA. With V trimmed by 8 bases and J by 5 bases, 14 bases remained unmatched. This specimen consisted of PBMCs, obtained before TCRalphabeta/CD19-depleted stem cell transplant. The TCR was taken from a girl aged 2 to 9 with aplastic anemia, due to receive a stem cell transplant. The J gene is TRBJ1-1, the V gene TRBV29-1; 10 nucleotides align to TRBD1. CDR3 protein: CSSSGTGALRTEAFF. The CDR3 DNA reads TGCAGCTCTTCCGGGACAGGGGCCCTGCGGACTGAAGCTTTCTTT.